These T cell receptor beta chains were read from a single sample in a study of vaccination effects on CD4 cells after COVID-19. For these TCRs, the target antigens are not known. Libraries were prepared by immunoSEQ multiplex PCR; TCRdb keeps only in-frame clonotypes and omits some of them. There are approximately 40,000 clones in the sample; about two thirds occur only once, and 25% to 35% lies in the top ten. The source material was CD4+ T cells from PBMCs cultured with a peptide pool, sampled before COVID-19 vaccination. The receptor set was obtained from a human donor who had a prior SARS-CoV-2 infection. CDR3s include the opening cysteine and the closing phenylalanine or tryptophan. The D gene is left open where the match is weak. Where a row states a size, it is once, few, many or the class of an expanded clone; other rows omit it.

CASSPYTASYEQYF	TGCGCCAGCAGCCCGTATACGGCTTCCTACGAGCAGTACTTC	NA	TRBV4-1	TRBJ2-7	NA
CASSIATGELFF	TGTGCCAGTAGTATAGCGACCGGGGAGCTGTTTTTT	NA	TRBV19	TRBJ2-2	NA
CASSKGRRTGELFF	TGTGCCAGTAGTAAGGGTAGAAGGACCGGGGAGCTGTTTTTT	few	TRBV19	TRBJ2-2	NA
CASSSGLAGGLYF	TGTGCCAGCAGCTCGGGACTAGCGGGAGGATTATACTTC	NA	TRBV5-4	TRBJ2-7	TRBD2
CASSLSGTSAYNEQFF	TGTGCCAGCAGCTTATCGGGGACTAGCGCTTACAATGAGCAGTTCTTC	NA	TRBV7-2	TRBJ2-1	TRBD2
CASSLSSGGMSYNEQFF	TGCGCCAGCAGCTTGTCTAGCGGGGGGATGTCCTACAATGAGCAGTTCTTC	NA	TRBV5-1	TRBJ2-1	TRBD2
CSASGGGLFF	TGCAGTGCTAGCGGGGGGGGCTTGTTTTTT	NA	TRBV20-1	TRBJ1-4	NA
CASSSGQGTETQYF	TGCGCCAGCAGCTCGGGACAGGGGACAGAGACCCAGTACTTC	few	TRBV5-1	TRBJ2-5	TRBD1
CASSQETPNTQYF	TGTGCCAGCAGCCAAGAGACCCCTAATACGCAGTATTTT	NA	TRBV4-2	TRBJ2-3	NA
CASSTRGDVTDTQYF	TGTGCCAGCAGCACTCGGGGGGATGTCACAGATACGCAGTATTTT	NA	TRBV7-3	TRBJ2-3	TRBD2
CASSFFTGPRVGYEQYF	TGTGCCAGCAGCTTTTTTACCGGGCCCAGGGTGGGATACGAGCAGTACTTC	NA	TRBV7-8	TRBJ2-7	NA
CAWSVGGSGNTIYF	TGTGCCTGGAGTGTTGGGGGTTCAGGAAACACCATATATTTT	NA	TRBV30	TRBJ1-3	NA
CASSRDRREKLFF	TGCGCCAGCAGTCGGGACCGGCGGGAAAAACTGTTTTTT	NA	TRBV4-3	TRBJ1-4	NA
CASSPRGGPNTGELFF	TGTGCCAGCAGCCCGCGGGGGGGCCCGAACACCGGGGAGCTGTTTTTT	NA	TRBV9	TRBJ2-2	TRBD2
CASSHLGPEDTEAFF	TGTGCCAGCAGTCACCTCGGGCCTGAGGACACTGAAGCTTTCTTT	NA	TRBV3-1/TRBV3-2	TRBJ1-1	NA
CASTLYSNQPQHF	TGTGCCAGCACCCTTTATAGCAATCAGCCCCAGCATTTT	few	TRBV12-3/TRBV12-4	TRBJ1-5	NA
CAWSGGFTDTQYF	TGTGCCTGGAGTGGGGGTTTCACAGATACGCAGTATTTT	once	TRBV30	TRBJ2-3	NA
CASRGSHLAGGMDTQYF	TGTGCCAGTAGGGGTTCCCATCTAGCGGGAGGGATGGATACGCAGTATTTT	few	TRBV19	TRBJ2-3	TRBD2
CASSWDRANTGELFF	TGCGCCAGCAGCTGGGACAGGGCGAACACCGGGGAGCTGTTTTTT	NA	TRBV5-1	TRBJ2-2	TRBD1
CASSVGLAGAYGELFF	TGTGCCAGCAGCGTAGGACTAGCGGGAGCTTACGGGGAGCTGTTTTTT	NA	TRBV9	TRBJ2-2	TRBD2
CASSFNRGRDTQYF	TGTGCCAGCAGCTTTAACAGGGGCAGAGATACGCAGTATTTT	NA	TRBV13	TRBJ2-3	TRBD1
CASSRRAGRSTDTQYF	TGTGCCAGCAGCCGACGAGCGGGAAGGAGCACAGATACGCAGTATTTT	NA	TRBV5-4	TRBJ2-3	TRBD2
CASSLEGSGVTEAFF	TGTGCCAGCAGCTTGGAGGGCAGTGGGGTCACTGAAGCTTTCTTT	NA	TRBV5-5	TRBJ1-1	NA
CASSFGTGYEKLFF	TGTGCCAGTAGTTTTGGGACGGGGTATGAAAAACTGTTTTTT	NA	TRBV19	TRBJ1-4	NA
CASSPRTSLYF	TGTGCCAGCAGCCCCCGGACTAGTCTGTACTTC	NA	TRBV2	TRBJ2-7	TRBD2
CASGRDNYGYTF	TGTGCCAGCGGGCGCGACAACTATGGCTACACCTTC	NA	TRBV9	TRBJ1-2	NA
CASSGMGGGAQETQYF	TGCGCCAGCAGTGGGATGGGCGGGGGGGCCCAGGAGACCCAGTACTTC	NA	TRBV10-2	TRBJ2-5	TRBD2
CASSMVATNEQFF	TGTGCCAGTAGTATGGTAGCGACCAATGAGCAGTTCTTC	NA	TRBV19	TRBJ2-1	NA
CASSLGWGKATYEQYF	TGCGCCAGCAGCTTGGGTTGGGGGAAGGCGACCTACGAGCAGTACTTC	NA	TRBV5-1	TRBJ2-7	NA
CASSLLGQGNTEAFF	TGTGCCAGCAGCTTGTTGGGGCAGGGGAACACTGAAGCTTTCTTT	NA	TRBV5-6	TRBJ1-1	NA
CSGWGDRGSNEQFF	TGCAGCGGGTGGGGGGACAGGGGAAGCAATGAGCAGTTCTTC	NA	TRBV29-1	TRBJ2-1	TRBD1
CASSLATSGGAHDTQYF	TGTGCCAGCAGCTTAGCTACTAGCGGGGGTGCACATGATACGCAGTATTTT	once	TRBV7-9	TRBJ2-3	TRBD2
CASSPGRQETQYF	TGTGCCAGCAGCCCGGGGCGCCAAGAGACCCAGTACTTC	NA	TRBV5-4	TRBJ2-5	NA
CAWSVRKNEKLFF	TGTGCCTGGAGTGTACGTAAGAATGAAAAACTGTTTTTT	NA	TRBV30	TRBJ1-4	NA
CASSQVLAGGSIRVTDTQYF	TGTGCCAGCAGCCAAGTACTAGCGGGAGGGAGTATCCGCGTTACAGATACGCAGTATTTT	NA	TRBV3-1/TRBV3-2	TRBJ2-3	TRBD2
CASSQAFGETQYF	TGCGCCAGCAGCCAAGCCTTCGGAGAGACCCAGTACTTC	NA	TRBV4-3	TRBJ2-5	NA
CASSSPGTGKNEQFF	TGTGCCAGCAGCTCGCCCGGGACGGGCAAGAATGAGCAGTTCTTC	NA	TRBV7-9	TRBJ2-1	NA
CASSGGARSQPQHF	TGTGCCAGCAGTGGAGGGGCGAGAAGTCAGCCCCAGCATTTT	NA	TRBV2	TRBJ1-5	NA
CASSPGTVIETQYF	TGTGCCAGCTCACCCGGAACAGTTATTGAGACCCAGTACTTC	NA	TRBV18	TRBJ2-5	NA
CASSYSEPHSGNTIYF	TGTGCCAGCAGTTACTCAGAGCCGCACTCTGGAAACACCATATATTTT	NA	TRBV6-5	TRBJ1-3	NA
CASSLAATDTQYF	TGCGCCAGCAGCTTGGCCGCCACAGATACGCAGTATTTT	NA	TRBV5-1	TRBJ2-3	NA
CASSQHELALYEQYF	TGTGCCAGCAGCCAGCATGAACTAGCGTTGTACGAGCAGTACTTC	few	TRBV11-3	TRBJ2-7	TRBD2
CASSLGTTFEAFF	TGTGCCAGCAGCCTAGGGACGACATTTGAAGCTTTCTTT	NA	TRBV6-5	TRBJ1-1	NA
CASSLAPTRGTETQYF	TGTGCCAGCAGCTTGGCCCCGACCAGGGGAACGGAGACCCAGTACTTC	NA	TRBV5-5	TRBJ2-5	NA
CSAWDRAGYTF	TGCAGTGCCTGGGACAGGGCTGGCTACACCTTC	NA	TRBV20-1	TRBJ1-2	TRBD1
CATSDFGGTRELFF	TGTGCCACCAGTGATTTTGGGGGAACCCGGGAGCTGTTTTTT	NA	TRBV24-1	TRBJ2-2	NA
CASSRGSSETQYF	TGTGCCAGCTCACGAGGCTCCTCAGAGACCCAGTACTTC	NA	TRBV18	TRBJ2-5	NA
CASTLITEAFF	TGTGCCAGCACCCTGATCACTGAAGCTTTCTTT	NA	TRBV2	TRBJ1-1	NA
CASSYSWDSSTDTQYF	TGTGCCAGCAGTTACTCATGGGACAGCAGCACAGATACGCAGTATTTT	NA	TRBV6-2/TRBV6-3	TRBJ2-3	TRBD1
CASSAIQGALGTGELFF	TGTGCCAGCAGCGCCATACAGGGGGCCCTGGGCACCGGGGAGCTGTTTTTT	NA	TRBV9	TRBJ2-2	TRBD1
CASSLLSGGVTGELFF	TGCGCCAGCAGCTTGCTCAGTGGAGGGGTGACCGGGGAGCTGTTTTTT	NA	TRBV5-1	TRBJ2-2	NA
CASSLFHGGAADTQYF	TGTGCCAGCAGCTTGTTTCACGGGGGGGCCGCCGATACGCAGTATTTT	NA	TRBV5-5	TRBJ2-3	TRBD2